This T cell receptor (beta chain) appears in the sequencing data of a study of blood T cell repertoires in COVID-19. This CDR3 is 14 amino acids long. Trimming took off 2 bases at V and 7 bases at J, with 12 bases between the two ends. The germline gives CDR1 MNHEY, CDR2 SVGAGI. Assay used: immunoSEQ multiplex PCR; TCRdb lists only in-frame clones, some missing. Of 400,000 to 550,000 clones in the sample, 85% to 90% were seen once. This chain connects TRBV6-5 to TRBJ2-1; D possibly corresponds to TRBD1 (6 bases). This TCR was sampled from a woman between 25 and 40 years old with acute or convalescent COVID-19. The sample comprised peripheral blood. DNA for the CDR3: TGTGCCAGCAGTTACATGGCAGGGACAAATGAGCAGTTCTTC. The encoded protein is CASSYMAGTNEQFF.